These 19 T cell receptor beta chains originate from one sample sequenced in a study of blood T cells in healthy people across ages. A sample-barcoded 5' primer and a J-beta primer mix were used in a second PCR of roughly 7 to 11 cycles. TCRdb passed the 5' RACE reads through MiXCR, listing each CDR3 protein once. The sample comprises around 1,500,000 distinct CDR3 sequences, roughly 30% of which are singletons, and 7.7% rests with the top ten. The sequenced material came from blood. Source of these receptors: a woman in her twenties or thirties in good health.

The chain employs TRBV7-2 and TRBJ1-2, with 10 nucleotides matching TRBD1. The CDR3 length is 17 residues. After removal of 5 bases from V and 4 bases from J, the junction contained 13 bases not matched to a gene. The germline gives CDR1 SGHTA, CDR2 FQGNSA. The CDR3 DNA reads TGTGCCAGCAGCCCTCCCTCCGGGACAGGGGAATCCTATGGCTACACCTTC. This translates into CASSPPSGTGESYGYTF.

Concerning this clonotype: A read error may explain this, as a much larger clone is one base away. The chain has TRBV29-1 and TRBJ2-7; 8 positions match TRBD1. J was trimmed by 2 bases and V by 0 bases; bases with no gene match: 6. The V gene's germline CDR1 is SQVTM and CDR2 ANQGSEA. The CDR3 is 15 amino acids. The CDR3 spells CSVEDQAGGPYEQYF. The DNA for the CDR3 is TGCAGCGTTGAAGATCAGGCAGGGGGCCCCTACGAGCAGTACTTC.

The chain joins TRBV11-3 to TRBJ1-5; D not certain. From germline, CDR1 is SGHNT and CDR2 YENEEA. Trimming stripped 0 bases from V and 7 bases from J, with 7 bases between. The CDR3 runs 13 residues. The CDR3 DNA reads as TGTGCCAGCAGCTTAGATTATAGGCAGCCCCAGCATTTT. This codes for CASSLDYRQPQHF. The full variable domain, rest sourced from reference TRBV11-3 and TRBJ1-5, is EAGVVQSPRYKIIEKKQPVAFWCNPISGHNTLYWYLQNLGQGPELLIRYENEEAVDDSQLPKDRFSAERLKGVDSTLKIQPAELGDSAVYLCASSLDYRQPQHFGDGTRLSIL.

CDR3 DNA: TGCAGTGCTAGGGGCCCGGGGAACGAGCAGTACTTC. This sequence encodes CSARGPGNEQYF. V usage is TRBV20-1 and J usage is TRBJ2-7, with D possibly TRBD2 on 5 matching bases. This CDR3 has 12 amino acids. Germline CDR1 is DFQATT and CDR2 is SNEGSKA (reference sequence). The V gene lost 3 bases and the J gene lost 5 bases, with 11 bases spanning the gap.

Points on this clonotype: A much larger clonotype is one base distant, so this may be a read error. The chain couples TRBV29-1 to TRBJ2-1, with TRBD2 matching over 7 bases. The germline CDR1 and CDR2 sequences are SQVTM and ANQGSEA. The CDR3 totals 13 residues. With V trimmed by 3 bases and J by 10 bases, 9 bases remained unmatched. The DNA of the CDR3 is TGCAGCGTTGACGGGACTAAACCTTACGAGCAGTTCTTC. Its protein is CSVDGTKPYEQFF.

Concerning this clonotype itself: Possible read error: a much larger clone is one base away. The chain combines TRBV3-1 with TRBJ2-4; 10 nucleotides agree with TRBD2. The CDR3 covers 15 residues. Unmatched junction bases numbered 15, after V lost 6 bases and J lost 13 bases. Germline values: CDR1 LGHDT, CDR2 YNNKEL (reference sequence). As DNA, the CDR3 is TGTGCCAGCAGGCGAGCTAGCGGGGGCTACACTGAGCAGTACTTC. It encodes CASRRASGGYTEQYF.

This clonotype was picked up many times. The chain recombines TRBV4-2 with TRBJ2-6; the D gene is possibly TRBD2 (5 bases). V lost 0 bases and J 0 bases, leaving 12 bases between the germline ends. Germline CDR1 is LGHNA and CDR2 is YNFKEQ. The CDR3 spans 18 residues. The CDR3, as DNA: TGTGCCAGCAGCCAAGATCGATTTGGGAGCTCTGGGGCCAACGTCCTGACTTTC. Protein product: CASSQDRFGSSGANVLTF.

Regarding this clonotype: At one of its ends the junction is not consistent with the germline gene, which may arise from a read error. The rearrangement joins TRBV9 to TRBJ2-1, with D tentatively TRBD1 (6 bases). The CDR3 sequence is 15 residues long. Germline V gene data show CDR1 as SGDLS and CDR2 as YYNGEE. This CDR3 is CAGSRTDYLGNEQFF. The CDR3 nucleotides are TGTGCCGGCAGCCGGACAGACTATTTGGGCAATGAGCAGTTCTTC.

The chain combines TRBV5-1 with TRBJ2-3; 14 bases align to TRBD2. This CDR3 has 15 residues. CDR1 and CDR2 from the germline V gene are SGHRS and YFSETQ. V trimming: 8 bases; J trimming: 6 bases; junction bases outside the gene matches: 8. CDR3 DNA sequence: TGCGCCAGTCGACTAGCGGGGGGGCCAATTGATACGCAGTATTTT. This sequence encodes CASRLAGGPIDTQYF.

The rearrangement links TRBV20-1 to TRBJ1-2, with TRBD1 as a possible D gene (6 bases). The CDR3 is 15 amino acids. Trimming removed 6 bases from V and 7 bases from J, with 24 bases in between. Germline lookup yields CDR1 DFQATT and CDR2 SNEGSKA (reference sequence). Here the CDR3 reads CSANPLTVGGRGYTF. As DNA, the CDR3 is TGCAGTGCCAATCCACTCACCGTAGGGGGGCGTGGCTACACCTTC.

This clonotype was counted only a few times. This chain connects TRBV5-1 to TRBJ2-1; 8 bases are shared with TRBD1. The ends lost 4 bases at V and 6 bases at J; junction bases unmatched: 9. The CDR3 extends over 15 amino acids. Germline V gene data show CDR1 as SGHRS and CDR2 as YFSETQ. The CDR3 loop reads CASSVRGQEGNEQFF. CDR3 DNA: TGCGCCAGCAGCGTCAGGGGGCAGGAGGGCAATGAGCAGTTCTTC.

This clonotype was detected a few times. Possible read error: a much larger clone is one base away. CDR3: CAGSLVAGANVLTF. The CDR3, as DNA: TGCGCCGGCAGCTTGGTTGCTGGGGCCAACGTCCTGACTTTC. This rearrangement joins TRBV5-1 to TRBJ2-6, with D uncertain. The CDR3 has 14 residues. In germline, CDR1 is SGHRS, CDR2 YFSETQ.

The chain's CDR3 is CASRNWGNNQPQHF. Written as DNA, the CDR3 is TGTGCCAGCAGGAACTGGGGAAACAATCAGCCCCAGCATTTT. The chain combines TRBV28 with TRBJ1-5; D unresolved. The CDR3 spans 14 residues. The germline CDR1 and CDR2 sequences are MDHEN and SYDVKM. The V end was cut by 6 bases, the J end by 3 bases, with 12 bases between.

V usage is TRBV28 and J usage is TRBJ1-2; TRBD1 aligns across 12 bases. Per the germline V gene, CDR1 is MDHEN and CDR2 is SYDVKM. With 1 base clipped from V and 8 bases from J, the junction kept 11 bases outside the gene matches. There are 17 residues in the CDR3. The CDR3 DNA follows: TGTGCCAGCAGTTTATTGGCCGGGACAGGGGGCGTTACGGGCTACACCTTC. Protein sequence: CASSLLAGTGGVTGYTF.

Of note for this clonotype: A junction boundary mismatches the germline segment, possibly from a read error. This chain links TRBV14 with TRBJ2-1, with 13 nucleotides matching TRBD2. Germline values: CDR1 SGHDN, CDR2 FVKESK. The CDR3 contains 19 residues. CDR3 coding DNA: TGTGCCCGCAGCCAACCGGGACTAGCGGGAACCTACTCCTACAATGAGCAGTTCTTC. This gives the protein CARSQPGLAGTYSYNEQFF.

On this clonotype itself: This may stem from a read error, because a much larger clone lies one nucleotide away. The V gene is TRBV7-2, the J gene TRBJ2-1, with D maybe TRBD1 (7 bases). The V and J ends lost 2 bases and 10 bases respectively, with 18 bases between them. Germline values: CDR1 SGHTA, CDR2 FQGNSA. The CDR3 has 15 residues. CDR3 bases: TGTGCCAGCAGCTTAAAAGGGCAGGGGGGCTACGAGCAGTTCTTC. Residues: CASSLKGQGGYEQFF.

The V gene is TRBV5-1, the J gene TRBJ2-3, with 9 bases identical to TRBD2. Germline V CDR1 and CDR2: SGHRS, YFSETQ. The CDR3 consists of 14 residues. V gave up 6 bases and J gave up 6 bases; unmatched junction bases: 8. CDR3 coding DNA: TGCGCCAGCAACCTAGCGGGGAGGATGGATACGCAGTATTTT. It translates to CASNLAGRMDTQYF.

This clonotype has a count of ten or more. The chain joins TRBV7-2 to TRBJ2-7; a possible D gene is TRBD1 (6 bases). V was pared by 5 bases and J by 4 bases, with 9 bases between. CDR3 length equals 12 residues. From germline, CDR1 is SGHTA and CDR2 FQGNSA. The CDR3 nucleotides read TGTGCCAGCAGCGGGGGCCTGTACGAGCAGTACTTC. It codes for CASSGGLYEQYF. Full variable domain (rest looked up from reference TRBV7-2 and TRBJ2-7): GAGVSQSPSNKVTEKGKDVELRCDPISGHTALYWYRQSLGQGLEFLIYFQGNSAPDKSGLPSDRFSAERTGGSVSTLTIQRTQQEDSAVYLCASSGGLYEQYFGPGTRLTVT.

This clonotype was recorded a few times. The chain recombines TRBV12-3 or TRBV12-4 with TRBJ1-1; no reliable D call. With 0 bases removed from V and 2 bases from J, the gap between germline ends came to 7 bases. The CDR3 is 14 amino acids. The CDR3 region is CASSLAQRNTEAFF. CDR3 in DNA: TGTGCCAGCAGTTTAGCGCAGAGAAACACTGAAGCTTTCTTT.